A single sample is the source of the 25 T cell receptor beta chains below, sequenced in a study of T-cell reconstitution after alpha-beta-depleted transplantation in children. Molecular barcoding with unique molecular identifiers was used for the TCRbeta library. Via MiXCR, TCRdb re-called the PCR reads, giving one row per CDR3 protein. The repertoire holds 500,000 to 750,000 distinct CDR3 sequences, with 10% to 15% as singletons. This sample comprised PBMCs, mostly from graft donor cells, obtained 360 days after TCRalphabeta/CD19-depleted stem cell transplant. All receptors derive from a male patient aged 5 to 17 who had a stem cell transplant for acute myeloid leukemia, so the T cells may come from the graft donor.

This clonotype has at least ten counts. The chain is built from TRBV20-1 and TRBJ2-4; 7 bases fit TRBD1. The CDR3 length is 15 residues. V dropped 3 bases and J dropped 4; count of bases not matched to a gene: 9. CDR1 is DFQATT and CDR2 is SNEGSKA in the germline V gene (reference sequence). CDR3 sequence: CSARDRDSGKNIQYF. The CDR3 DNA sequence: TGCAGTGCTAGGGATCGGGACAGCGGAAAAAACATTCAGTACTTC.

This clonotype has at least ten counts. This sequence joins TRBV3-1 and TRBJ2-1, with D unclear. Trimming took off 3 bases at V and 0 bases at J, with 6 bases between the two ends. This CDR3 is 14 amino acids long. Germline lookup yields CDR1 LGHDT and CDR2 YNNKEL (reference sequence). The CDR3 DNA sequence: TGTGCCAGCAGCCACCCAACCTCCTACAATGAGCAGTTCTTC. The encoded protein is CASSHPTSYNEQFF.

The chain carries TRBV6-2 or TRBV6-3 and TRBJ1-5; 9 nucleotides line up with TRBD1. Germline V CDR1 and CDR2: MNHEY, SVGEGT. CDR3 length: 15 amino acids. V gave up 7 bases and J gave up 5 bases; unmatched junction bases: 9. The CDR3 spells CASKNPGQGHQPQHF. In DNA form, the CDR3 reads TGTGCCAGCAAAAACCCGGGACAGGGACATCAGCCCCAGCATTTT.

The chain recombines TRBV9 with TRBJ2-1; 8 bases align to TRBD2. The V gene's germline CDR1 is SGDLS and CDR2 YYNGEE. This CDR3 has 17 amino acids. Trimming cost V 0 bases and J 0 bases; bases outside gene matches: 5. The CDR3 DNA is TGTGCCAGCAGCGTAGGTCTGCGGGAGGACTCCTACAATGAGCAGTTCTTC. It specifies CASSVGLREDSYNEQFF.

The V call is TRBV28, the J call TRBJ1-6, with D uncertain. From germline, CDR1 is MDHEN and CDR2 SYDVKM. This CDR3 has 12 residues. V was cut by 7 bases and J by 7 bases, with 8 bases left in between. The CDR3 loop reads CASTDRNSPLHF. The CDR3 DNA sequence: TGTGCCAGCACCGACCGAAATTCACCCCTCCACTTT.

V and J are TRBV29-1 and TRBJ2-7; D unresolved. V was trimmed by 5 bases and J by 0 bases, leaving 11 bases between them. CDR1 is SQVTM and CDR2 is ANQGSEA in the germline V gene. The CDR3 extends over 13 amino acids. The CDR3 DNA follows: TGCAGCGTTAGAAAACCAAGCTCCTACGAGCAGTACTTC. Amino acid sequence: CSVRKPSSYEQYF.

This clonotype has only a few counts. The chain employs TRBV20-1 and TRBJ2-7, with D perhaps matching TRBD1 or TRBD2 (5 bases each). The V end lost 6 bases, the J end lost 0 bases, and 12 bases lay between the germline ends. The CDR3 is 13 residues long. Germline CDR1 reads DFQATT; CDR2 reads SNEGSKA (reference sequence). CDR3 region: CSAGTPSSYEQYF. The DNA for the CDR3 is TGCAGTGCCGGGACGCCGAGCTCCTACGAGCAGTACTTC.

In its sample, this clonotype was seen a few times. J is TRBJ1-1 and V is TRBV28; D is undetermined. The V end was cut by 5 bases, the J end by 7 bases, with 11 bases between. Looked up from germline, CDR1 is MDHEN and CDR2 is SYDVKM. The CDR3 loop spans 12 amino acids. The CDR3 protein is CASSAPGGEAFF. The CDR3 nucleotides read TGTGCCAGCAGTGCCCCAGGCGGTGAAGCTTTCTTT.

The chain has TRBV10-1 and TRBJ2-5, with D perhaps matching TRBD1 (6 bases). With 3 bases removed from V and 3 bases from J, the gap between germline ends came to 8 bases. This CDR3 spans 13 amino acids. CDR1 is WNHNN, CDR2 SYGVQD, per germline (reference sequence). The CDR3 loop reads CASSDQGKETQYF. CDR3 bases: TGCGCCAGCAGTGACCAGGGGAAAGAGACCCAGTACTTC.

Remarks on this clonotype: The junction departs from germline at one end; a sequencing error may be responsible. The genes are TRBV3-1 and TRBJ2-1; the D is unclear. Germline V gives CDR1 LGHDT, CDR2 YNNKEL (reference sequence). The CDR3 spans 17 residues. In DNA form, the CDR3 reads TGTGCCACCAGCAACCCGGTCCTCGTGAAAGATGACAATGAGCAGTTCTTC. Residues: CATSNPVLVKDDNEQFF.

In its sample, this clonotype was seen a few times. The chain joins TRBV3-1 to TRBJ2-1; 7 positions agree with TRBD1. V trimming: 4 bases; J trimming: 8 bases; junction bases outside the gene matches: 8. Germline V gene lookup returns CDR1 LGHDT and CDR2 YNNKEL (reference sequence). The CDR3 has 14 residues. This chain's CDR3 is CASSLETGQDEQFF. The CDR3 nucleotides read TGTGCCAGCAGCCTTGAGACAGGGCAGGATGAGCAGTTCTTC.

The gene calls are TRBV29-1 and TRBJ2-1; TRBD2 aligns across 9 bases. Trimming removed 6 bases from V and 5 bases from J; junction bases left unmatched: 11. The CDR3 length is 15 residues. Germline assignment: CDR1 SQVTM and CDR2 ANQGSEA. The CDR3 coding sequence is TGCAGCGTGGCGACAAGACTAGCGGAAAACAATGAGCAGTTCTTC. Translation gives CSVATRLAENNEQFF.

The rearrangement joins TRBV14 to TRBJ1-1; no reliable D call. This CDR3 is built from 12 residues. Germline values: CDR1 SGHDN, CDR2 FVKESK. V was clipped by 0 bases and J by 9 bases, with 8 bases between them. The CDR3: CASSQDFGQAFF. CDR3 DNA sequence: TGTGCCAGCAGCCAAGATTTCGGCCAAGCTTTCTTT.

This clonotype has a count of ten or more. The chain has TRBV7-9 and TRBJ2-7; D is perhaps TRBD1 or TRBD2 (5 bases each). The CDR3 is 15 residues long. The V and J ends lost 5 bases and 3 bases respectively, with 17 bases between them. Germline values: CDR1 SEHNR, CDR2 FQNEAQ (reference sequence). The CDR3 DNA reads TGTGCCAGCAGCGACATCCGGGACGGTCTCTACGAGCAGTACTTC. Residues: CASSDIRDGLYEQYF.

This clonotype was counted only a few times. The chain carries TRBV20-1 and TRBJ1-2; TRBD1 agrees at 8 bases. The CDR3 runs to 13 residues. Trimming took 5 bases from V and 4 from J; bases not matched to a gene: 6. Per the germline V gene, CDR1 is DFQATT and CDR2 is SNEGSKA (reference sequence). The CDR3 here is CSASDRVPYGYTF. CDR3 DNA: TGCAGTGCTTCGGACAGGGTGCCCTATGGCTACACCTTC.

This clonotype was detected once. V gene TRBV20-1 combines with J gene TRBJ2-5, with 9 bases lining up with TRBD2. Looked up from germline, CDR1 is DFQATT and CDR2 is SNEGSKA (reference sequence). Losses at the gene ends were 1 base for V and 5 bases for J; bases not matched to a gene: 5. CDR3 length: 14 residues. Written as DNA, the CDR3 is TGCAGTGCTAGAGCGCGGGAGGGCCGGGAGACCCAGTACTTC. The encoded protein is CSARAREGRETQYF.

In this sample, this clonotype turned up a few times. The rearrangement joins TRBV28 to TRBJ2-1, with D perhaps TRBD1 or TRBD2 (5 bases each). The germline gives CDR1 MDHEN, CDR2 SYDVKM. The CDR3 is 14 residues long. V shed 5 bases and J shed 7 bases, with 15 bases lying between them. CDR3 coding DNA: TGTGCCAGCAGTCCCCGGGACGCCGAGAATGAGCAGTTCTTC. The encoded protein is CASSPRDAENEQFF.

V usage is TRBV6-1 and J usage is TRBJ2-5; 7 bases match TRBD1. V gave up 6 bases and J gave up 6 bases; unmatched junction bases: 13. Germline values: CDR1 MNHNS, CDR2 SASEGT. This CDR3 contains 15 residues. CDR3 sequence: CASSTSLTGLKTQYF. The CDR3, as DNA: TGTGCCAGCAGCACCTCCCTGACAGGGTTGAAGACCCAGTACTTC.

In its sample, this clonotype was seen a few times. J is TRBJ2-7 and V is TRBV4-3; 10 bases are shared with TRBD2. The CDR3 length is 15 residues. The trim removed 6 bases at V and 0 bases at J, leaving 5 bases unmatched. Germline CDR1 reads LGHNA; CDR2 reads YSLEER. CDR3 residues: CASSPTSGYSYEQYF. The CDR3 coding sequence is TGCGCCAGCAGTCCGACTAGCGGGTACTCCTACGAGCAGTACTTC.

This clonotype was counted ten times or more. The V call is TRBV7-3, the J call TRBJ2-3; D call uncertain. Germline values: CDR1 SGHTA, CDR2 FQGTGA. Deletions cut 4 bases from V and 7 bases from J, with 12 bases between. The CDR3 consists of 13 residues. The CDR3 protein is CASSSPQSYTQYF. The CDR3 nucleotides are TGTGCCAGCAGCTCGCCGCAAAGTTATACGCAGTATTTT. Variable domain in full (rest from reference TRBV7-3 and TRBJ2-3): GAGVSQTPSNKVTEKGKYVELRCDPISGHTALYWYRQSLGQGPEFLIYFQGTGAADDSGLPNDRFFAVRPEGSVSTLKIQRTERGDSAVYLCASSSPQSYTQYFGPGTRLTVL.

This clonotype was observed at least ten times. The chain uses TRBV20-1 and TRBJ2-2, with D possibly being TRBD2 (6 bases). This CDR3 region has 14 residues. Germline-derived CDR1 and CDR2 are DFQATT and SNEGSKA (reference sequence). V lost 5 bases to trimming and J lost 6 bases, with 16 bases between them. In DNA, the CDR3 is TGCAGTGCTTATTCTGGGGGAGGTGCCGGGGAGCTGTTTTTT. This encodes CSAYSGGGAGELFF.

The gene calls are TRBV20-1 and TRBJ2-1; 7 bases line up with TRBD2. The CDR3 consists of 14 residues. Germline assignment: CDR1 DFQATT and CDR2 SNEGSKA (reference sequence). V dropped 0 bases and J dropped 5; count of bases not matched to a gene: 4. Written as DNA, the CDR3 is TGCAGTGCTAGAGACAGCGGGACCCACAATGAGCAGTTCTTC. Protein product: CSARDSGTHNEQFF.

This clonotype was counted at least ten times. The rearrangement links TRBV20-1 to TRBJ2-2, with 12 bases fitting TRBD2. V trimming: 0 bases; J trimming: 8 bases; junction bases outside the gene matches: 4. CDR3 size: 15 residues. Germline V gene lookup returns CDR1 DFQATT and CDR2 SNEGSKA (reference sequence). CDR3 protein: CSARDRTSGRGELFF. The CDR3 DNA follows: TGCAGTGCTAGAGATCGTACTAGCGGGAGGGGGGAGCTGTTTTTT.

This chain joins TRBV7-8 and TRBJ2-2, with 8 bases matching TRBD2. CDR1 and CDR2 from the germline V gene are SGHVS and FQNEAQ. This CDR3 has 18 residues. V lost 3 bases, J lost 3 bases, and 12 bases stayed unmatched. CDR3 residues: CASSFNSAGGRDTGELFF. The CDR3 region has the DNA TGTGCCAGCAGCTTTAATAGTGCGGGAGGCCGGGACACCGGGGAGCTGTTTTTT.

This clonotype was counted between two and nine times. This rearrangement joins TRBV20-1 to TRBJ2-7, with D tentatively TRBD2 (5 bases). Trimming stripped 4 bases from V and 5 bases from J, with 18 bases between. Germline V gene data show CDR1 as DFQATT and CDR2 as SNEGSKA (reference sequence). The length of the CDR3 is 14 residues. CDR3 region: CSAKTGNSVHEQYF. CDR3 DNA sequence: TGCAGTGCTAAGACCGGGAATTCGGTCCACGAGCAGTACTTC.